What follows are 4 T cell receptor beta chains derived from one specimen sequenced in a study of T-cell reconstitution after alpha-beta-depleted transplantation in children. Unique molecular identifiers were incorporated when the TCRbeta library was constructed. Using its own MiXCR run on the PCR reads, TCRdb lists one record per CDR3 protein. This sample has about 310,000 distinct CDR3 sequences, with over 20% found just once. This specimen was PBMCs, mostly from graft donor cells, taken 180 days after TCRalphabeta/CD19-depleted stem cell transplant. The origin of the receptors is a male patient aged 10 to 17 who had a stem cell transplant for acute lymphoblastic leukemia, so the T cells may come from the graft donor.

The chain links TRBV4-2 to TRBJ2-2; tentatively, D is TRBD2 (6 bases). CDR1 is LGHNA, CDR2 YNFKEQ, per germline. The V end was cut by 1 base, the J end by 1 base, with 13 bases between. The CDR3 runs 17 residues. This chain's CDR3 is CASSQGRIGRNTGELFF. In nucleotides, the CDR3 is TGTGCCAGCAGCCAAGGAAGAATCGGGAGGAACACCGGGGAGCTGTTTTTT.

The rearrangement uses TRBV4-1 and TRBJ2-5, with 8 bases identical to TRBD2. Germline trimming cut 0 bases from V and 5 bases from J; bases unmatched to any gene: 11. The germline gives CDR1 MGHRA, CDR2 YSYEKL. The CDR3 covers 17 residues. As DNA, the CDR3 is TGCGCCAGCAGCCAAGACAGCGCGGGAGGCCCCCTCGAGACCCAGTACTTC. Translation gives CASSQDSAGGPLETQYF.

This clonotype was recorded a few times. The chain has TRBV5-1 and TRBJ2-1; unclear D gene. The CDR3 extends over 13 amino acids. Per the germline V gene, CDR1 is SGHRS and CDR2 is YFSETQ. Trimming removed 2 bases from V and 13 bases from J, with 16 bases in between. CDR3 in amino acids: CASSFVGNPPQFF. CDR3 sequence (DNA): TGCGCCAGCAGCTTTGTTGGGAACCCTCCCCAGTTCTTC.

This clonotype was picked up many times. This chain connects TRBV12-3 or TRBV12-4 to TRBJ1-5; a weak D match, TRBD1 (5 bases). The CDR3 is 13 residues long. V was pared by 6 bases and J by 9 bases, with 15 bases between. The CDR3 spells CASSPSGGLPQHF. In DNA, the CDR3 is TGTGCCAGCAGCCCTAGTGGGGGACTGCCCCAGCATTTT.